This T cell receptor beta chain was profiled in a study of response to subunit inactivated influenza vaccine. The CDR3 consists of 17 residues. The germline V gene encodes CDR1 SGHRS and CDR2 YFSETQ. V shed 3 bases and J 3 bases; nucleotides not matched to a gene: 4. TCRdb analysed the RT-PCR reads with MiXCR anew, one entry per CDR3 protein. Of roughly 710,000 distinct CDR3 sequences in the sample, 14% were seen once. General study results and limits: Authors suggested each seasonal influenza vaccination recruits few new T cells.

Notes on this clonotype: The antigen remains unidentified.

The chain recombines TRBV5-1 with TRBJ2-2; 14 bases agree with TRBD2. The clonotype originates from a man aged 50 to 59 who received an inactivated influenza vaccine. Sequenced material: PBMCs from blood, taken roughly 15 days before vaccination. The CDR3 nucleotides are TGCGCCAGCAGCTCCGGACTAGCGGGGGGATACACCGGGGAGCTGTTTTTT. It translates to CASSSGLAGGYTGELFF. Full variable domain (missing parts from reference TRBV5-1 and TRBJ2-2): KAGVTQTPRYLIKTRGQQVTLSCSPISGHRSVSWYQQTPGQGLQFLFEYFSETQRNKGNFPGRFSGRQFSNSRSEMNVSTLELGDSALYLCASSSGLAGGYTGELFFGEGSRLTVL.